The next 27 T cell receptor beta chains were all read from a single sample in a study of blood T cell repertoires in COVID-19. The data were produced by immunoSEQ multiplex PCR, yet TCRdb's version contains in-frame clones alone and is incomplete. The sample includes 120,000 to 150,000 clones, 80% to 90% of them seen just once. The sequenced sample consisted of peripheral blood. Every receptor here comes from a man aged 60 to 75 with active or convalescent COVID-19.

V and J are TRBV11-2 and TRBJ2-1; 12 bases fit TRBD2. Germline-derived CDR1 and CDR2 are SGHAT and FQNNGV. V lost 5 bases and J lost 5; bases outside the gene matches: 7. The CDR3 consists of 16 residues. Here the CDR3 DNA reads TGTGCCAGCAGCCCTCGACTAGCGGGAGCCCACAATGAGCAGTTCTTC. Its protein product is CASSPRLAGAHNEQFF.

The chain combines TRBV30 with TRBJ1-5, with TRBD1 matching over 7 bases. After removal of 5 bases from V and 4 bases from J, the junction contained 5 bases not matched to a gene. Per the germline V gene, CDR1 is GTSNPN and CDR2 is SVGIG (reference sequence). This CDR3 contains 13 residues. For the CDR3, the DNA is TGTGCCTGGGGGGGACAGCCTAATCAGCCCCAGCATTTT. This translates into CAWGGQPNQPQHF.

This clone has only one observation. This chain joins TRBV18 and TRBJ2-7; 11 bases align to TRBD2. The ends lost 4 bases at V and 1 base at J; junction bases unmatched: 3. Germline V lookup: CDR1 KGHSH, CDR2 LQKENI. The CDR3 spans 15 residues. DNA for the CDR3: TGTGCCAGCTCACACTTAGCGGGGGGGTCCTACGAGCAGTACTTC. Translated, it gives CASSHLAGGSYEQYF. Filled out from reference TRBV18 and TRBJ2-7, the complete variable domain reads NAGVMQNPRHLVRRRGQEARLRCSPMKGHSHVYWYRQLPEEGLKFMVYLQKENIIDESGMPKERFSAEFPKEGPSILRIQQVVRGDSAAYFCASSHLAGGSYEQYFGPGTRLTVT.

Turning to this clone: The same CDR3 can be traced to other DNA sequences in this sample. V and J are TRBV28 and TRBJ2-5; tentatively, D is TRBD2 (6 bases). The CDR3 covers 13 residues. V lost 2 bases and J lost 5, with 9 bases in between. Germline V lookup: CDR1 MDHEN, CDR2 SYDVKM. The CDR3 DNA reads as TGTGCCAGCAGTTTACCAGGGAGGGAGACCCAGTACTTC. Translating gives CASSLPGRETQYF.

This chain uses TRBV24-1 with TRBJ2-5; no reliable D call. The CDR3 loop spans 13 amino acids. The germline V gene encodes CDR1 KGHDR and CDR2 SFDVKD. V was shortened by 7 bases and J by 5 bases, with 13 bases between the two germline ends. DNA of the CDR3: TGTGCCACCAGAGGAGTAGCTACGGAGACCCAGTACTTC. This gives the protein CATRGVATETQYF.

This rearrangement joins TRBV9 to TRBJ1-6, with TRBD1 matching over 8 bases. Germline values: CDR1 SGDLS, CDR2 YYNGEE. CDR3 length: 17 amino acids. V lost 5 bases, J lost 7 bases, and 14 bases stayed unmatched. CDR3 in amino acids: CASSPGQGGGWNSPLHF. The CDR3, as DNA: TGTGCCAGCAGTCCCGGACAGGGAGGGGGTTGGAATTCACCCCTCCACTTT.

The J gene is TRBJ2-7, the V gene TRBV9; 10 bases match TRBD1. Germline V gene sequence: CDR1 SGDLS, CDR2 YYNGEE. The CDR3 has 16 residues. Unmatched junction bases numbered 6, after V lost 0 bases and J lost 3 bases. The CDR3 bases are TGTGCCAGCAGCGTAGCTGGGACAGGGGAATTCTACGAGCAGTACTTC. Protein sequence: CASSVAGTGEFYEQYF.

V is TRBV11-2 and J is TRBJ1-6, with TRBD1 matching 8 bases. The CDR3 is made up of 14 amino acids. Germline V gene lookup returns CDR1 SGHAT and CDR2 FQNNGV. J was trimmed by 10 bases and V by 5 bases; bases with no gene match: 7. CDR3 sequence: CASSRDRGGSPLHF. CDR3 nucleotides: TGTGCCAGCAGCCGAGACAGGGGAGGATCACCCCTCCACTTT.

The chain couples TRBV5-4 to TRBJ2-7; the D is unclear. The V gene lost 4 bases and the J gene lost 0 bases, with 17 bases spanning the gap. Germline V CDR1 and CDR2: SGHNT, YYREEE (reference sequence). There are 16 residues in the CDR3. In DNA, the CDR3 is TGTGCCAGCAGCCCCAACTCGGTACAGAGCTCCTACGAGCAGTACTTC. Translating it yields CASSPNSVQSSYEQYF.

As for this clone: Other DNA sequences from this sample encode an identical CDR3 as well. CDR3 loop: CASSFRRGGAGNTEAFF. The DNA of the CDR3 is TGTGCCAGCAGCTTCCGGCGGGGGGGCGCGGGGAACACTGAAGCTTTCTTT. This sequence joins TRBV7-9 and TRBJ1-1; a weak D match, TRBD1 (6 bases). V lost 3 bases and J 1 base, leaving 18 bases between the germline ends. Germline values: CDR1 SEHNR, CDR2 FQNEAQ (reference sequence). This CDR3 has 17 amino acids. Using reference TRBV7-9 and TRBJ1-1 for the parts outside the CDR3, the full variable domain is DTGVSQNPRHKITKRGQNVTFRCDPISEHNRLYWYRQTLGQGPEFLTYFQNEAQLEKSRLLSDRFSAERPKGSFSTLEIQRTEQGDSAMYLCASSFRRGGAGNTEAFFGQGTRLTVV.

The genes are TRBV14 and TRBJ2-5; D is unclear. Trimming removed 0 bases at V and 8 bases at J, with 10 bases between. Germline CDR1 and CDR2: SGHDN and FVKESK. This CDR3 region has 13 residues. This CDR3 is CASSQEAYSTQYF. DNA of the CDR3: TGTGCCAGCAGCCAAGAAGCCTATAGTACCCAGTACTTC.

This clone was seen a single time. The CDR3 bases are TGTGCCAGCAGCCAGGGACTAGCGGGAGTGGGCGAGCAGTACTTC. Encoded protein: CASSQGLAGVGEQYF. The V and J genes are TRBV3-1 (or the pseudogene TRBV3-2) and TRBJ2-7; 14 bases are a match to TRBD2. CDR1 LGHDT and CDR2 YNNKEL come from the germline V gene (reference sequence). This CDR3 spans 15 amino acids. The J segment lost 6 bases and the V segment lost 3 bases, leaving 4 bases of the junction unmatched.

This clone was seen only once. DNA of the CDR3: TGCAGCGTTGGGGGGGGCGTCGACTATGGCTACACCTTC. Its translation: CSVGGGVDYGYTF. This chain connects TRBV29-1 to TRBJ1-2; D possibly corresponds to TRBD1 (6 bases). The germline CDR1 and CDR2 sequences are SQVTM and ANQGSEA. CDR3 length: 13 residues. The V end lost 4 bases, the J end lost 3 bases, and 12 bases lay between the germline ends.

The rearrangement links TRBV5-5 to TRBJ1-1; no clear D gene. The CDR3 is made up of 13 amino acids. CDR1 and CDR2 (germline): SGHKS, YYEKEE (reference sequence). V shed 2 bases and J shed 4 bases, with 9 bases lying between them. The CDR3 DNA sequence: TGTGCCAGCAGCTTTTCAGGTATCACTGAAGCTTTCTTT. Amino acids: CASSFSGITEAFF.

The gene calls are TRBV24-1 and TRBJ2-1; the match to TRBD2 covers 12 bases. V trimming: 4 bases; J trimming: 3 bases; junction bases outside the gene matches: 6. The CDR3 sequence is 17 residues long. Per the germline V gene, CDR1 is KGHDR and CDR2 is SFDVKD. For the CDR3, the DNA is TGTGCCACCAGTGACCCTAGCGGGAGGGATGGCTACAATGAGCAGTTCTTC. It encodes CATSDPSGRDGYNEQFF.

This clone has a single count. V usage is TRBV27 and J usage is TRBJ1-5; D is possibly TRBD1 (5 bases). V was pared by 2 bases and J by 4 bases, with 9 bases between. CDR3 length equals 14 residues. Germline-derived CDR1 and CDR2 are MNHEY and SMNVEV (reference sequence). The CDR3 protein is CASSLGGWNQPQHF. CDR3 coding DNA: TGTGCCAGCAGTTTAGGGGGGTGGAATCAGCCCCAGCATTTT.

V is TRBV29-1 and J is TRBJ2-1; 11 positions agree with TRBD2. Germline trimming cut 4 bases from V and 0 bases from J; bases unmatched to any gene: 11. The CDR3 is 18 residues long. Germline CDR1 SQVTM, CDR2 ANQGSEA. CDR3 sequence reads: CSVAGTSGTTSSYNEQFF. CDR3 coding DNA: TGCAGCGTTGCCGGGACTAGCGGCACCACCAGCTCCTACAATGAGCAGTTCTTC.

The chain is built from TRBV18 and TRBJ1-6; the D gene is possibly TRBD1 (6 bases). The V and J ends lost 0 bases and 7 bases respectively, with 10 bases between them. This CDR3 contains 15 residues. Germline CDR1 KGHSH, CDR2 LQKENI. The CDR3 coding sequence is TGTGCCAGCTCACCACCGCAGGGGCCGAATTCACCCCTCCACTTT. Its translation: CASSPPQGPNSPLHF. Full variable domain (remainder filled in from reference TRBV18 and TRBJ1-6): NAGVMQNPRHLVRRRGQEARLRCSPMKGHSHVYWYRQLPEEGLKFMVYLQKENIIDESGMPKERFSAEFPKEGPSILRIQQVVRGDSAAYFCASSPPQGPNSPLHFGNGTRLTVT.

The chain uses TRBV6-6 and TRBJ2-1, with D perhaps matching TRBD1 (5 bases). The CDR3 sequence is 13 residues long. Germline V gene data show CDR1 as MNHNY and CDR2 as SVGAGI (reference sequence). V lost 7 bases, J lost 3 bases, and 10 bases lay in between. As DNA, the CDR3 is TGTGCCAGCATGGAGCAGGGCTACAATGAGCAGTTCTTC. Protein: CASMEQGYNEQFF.

The chain links TRBV28 to TRBJ2-6; D is unresolved. The germline V and J ends were trimmed by 6 bases and 0 bases, with 3 bases remaining between them. Per the germline V gene, CDR1 is MDHEN and CDR2 is SYDVKM. The CDR3 has 13 residues. The CDR3 DNA is TGTGCCAGCAGCCTCTCTGGGGCCAACGTCCTGACTTTC. This sequence encodes CASSLSGANVLTF.

The chain joins TRBV25-1 to TRBJ2-7; 7 nucleotides line up with TRBD1. This CDR3 region has 15 residues. Germline values: CDR1 MGHDK, CDR2 SYGVNS. V shed 4 bases and J 2 bases; nucleotides not matched to a gene: 8. The CDR3 spells CASSAGTVIAYEQYF. The CDR3 DNA reads as TGTGCCAGCAGTGCCGGGACAGTGATTGCCTACGAGCAGTACTTC.

V gene TRBV12-5 combines with J gene TRBJ2-7; the D is unclear. Germline V gives CDR1 LGHNT, CDR2 FRNRAP. The CDR3 spans 12 residues. The V gene lost 5 bases and the J gene lost 4 bases, with 9 bases spanning the gap. The chain's CDR3 is CASGPSSYEQYF. As DNA, the CDR3 is TGTGCTAGTGGTCCCTCCTCTTACGAGCAGTACTTC.

This chain connects TRBV28 to TRBJ1-4, with 7 bases identical to TRBD1. J lost 6 bases, V lost 3 bases, and 7 bases had no gene match. The V gene's germline CDR1 is MDHEN and CDR2 SYDVKM. The CDR3 contains 15 residues. CDR3 in amino acids: CASSFLRQGHEKLFF. The CDR3, as DNA: TGTGCCAGCAGTTTTCTACGACAGGGCCATGAAAAACTGTTTTTT.

This chain uses TRBV7-9 with TRBJ2-3; 12 nucleotides agree with TRBD2. With 8 bases clipped from V and 5 bases from J, the junction kept 11 bases outside the gene matches. The CDR3 spans 16 residues. Germline V lookup: CDR1 SEHNR, CDR2 FQNEAQ (reference sequence). Written as DNA, the CDR3 is TGTGCCAGCTACCCGGCCAGGACTAGCGGGAAAGATACGCAGTATTTT. Translating gives CASYPARTSGKDTQYF.

In its sample, this clone was seen once. The J gene is TRBJ1-2, the V gene TRBV7-2, with D tentatively TRBD1 (6 bases). The ends were cut back, 4 bases at V and 5 bases at J, with 20 bases in the middle. The CDR3 covers 16 residues. The germline V gene encodes CDR1 SGHTA and CDR2 FQGNSA. The chain's CDR3 is CASSWDTGAKGYGYTF. The CDR3, as DNA: TGTGCCAGCAGCTGGGACACAGGAGCTAAGGGTTATGGCTACACCTTC. Using reference TRBV7-2 and TRBJ1-2 for the parts outside the CDR3, the full variable domain is GAGVSQSPSNKVTEKGKDVELRCDPISGHTALYWYRQSLGQGLEFLIYFQGNSAPDKSGLPSDRFSAERTGGSVSTLTIQRTQQEDSAVYLCASSWDTGAKGYGYTFGSGTRLTVV.

The chain recombines TRBV5-6 with TRBJ2-1; maybe TRBD1 (6 bases). Trimming took off 0 bases at V and 7 bases at J, with 8 bases between the two ends. The CDR3 loop spans 13 amino acids. Germline assignment: CDR1 SGHDT and CDR2 YYEEEE. CDR3 nucleotides: TGTGCCAGCAGCTTGGCCCAGGGGAATGAGCAGTTCTTC. Translation gives CASSLAQGNEQFF.

Only one count was recorded for this clone. J is TRBJ1-2 and V is TRBV10-2, with D perhaps TRBD1 (6 bases). In germline, CDR1 is WSHSY, CDR2 SAAADI. The V and J ends lost 2 bases and 8 bases respectively, with 12 bases between them. This CDR3 has 13 amino acids. In DNA, the CDR3 is TGCGCCAGCAGTGAGGCGACAGGCGGCGGCTACACCTTC. Amino acids: CASSEATGGGYTF.